Below, 15 T cell receptor beta chains from the same sample are listed, as sequenced in a study of cytotoxic CD8 clonotypes in ibrutinib-treated CLL. This table comes from immunoSEQ multiplex PCR, and its TCRdb copy is limited to in-frame clones, with some not included. The sample holds roughly 220,000 clones, about four fifths seen once. This specimen consisted of PBMCs, obtained after 12 months of ibrutinib treatment. The source of these receptors is a human donor with chronic lymphocytic leukemia.

The J gene is TRBJ2-7, the V gene TRBV4-1, with 9 bases aligning to TRBD1. The CDR3 has 16 amino acids. CDR1 is MGHRA, CDR2 YSYEKL, per germline. The J segment lost 3 bases and the V segment lost 1 base, leaving 7 bases of the junction unmatched. For the CDR3, the DNA is TGCGCCAGCAGCCAAGGTACAGGGGGCGCGGGCTACGAGCAGTACTTC. Translation: CASSQGTGGAGYEQYF.

This clone was seen a handful of times. The gene calls are TRBV7-9 and TRBJ2-7, with unresolved D. Trimming removed 5 bases at V and 0 bases at J, with 11 bases between. Germline lookup yields CDR1 SEHNR and CDR2 FQNEAQ (reference sequence). The CDR3 has 14 amino acids. This CDR3 reads CASSRARNSYEQYF. CDR3 in DNA: TGTGCCAGCAGCCGCGCACGGAACTCCTACGAGCAGTACTTC. The full variable domain, rest sourced from reference TRBV7-9 and TRBJ2-7, is DTGVSQNPRHKITKRGQNVTFRCDPISEHNRLYWYRQTLGQGPEFLTYFQNEAQLEKSRLLSDRFSAERPKGSFSTLEIQRTEQGDSAMYLCASSRARNSYEQYFGPGTRLTVT.

The V and J genes are TRBV7-2 and TRBJ2-3; D unclear. The CDR3 totals 13 residues. Germline CDR1 is SGHTA and CDR2 is FQGNSA. Trimming took off 5 bases at V and 14 bases at J, with 20 bases between the two ends. The DNA of the CDR3 is TGTGCCAGCAGCCTACCCGCTGAACCCACATGGTATTTT. It codes for CASSLPAEPTWYF.

This clone was detected only once. The chain is built from TRBV28 and TRBJ1-5; D gene unclear. V was shortened by 6 bases and J by 5 bases, with 14 bases between the two germline ends. The CDR3 runs 14 residues. The germline CDR1 and CDR2 sequences are MDHEN and SYDVKM. The CDR3 nucleotides read TGTGCCAGCAGCCGGTCCAGTGGGCATCAGCCCCAGCATTTT. Its protein is CASSRSSGHQPQHF.

This clone was detected a few times. This chain links TRBV6-6 with TRBJ1-2, with D unresolved. V was cut by 6 bases and J by 3 bases, with 8 bases left in between. Germline CDR1 and CDR2: MNHNY and SVGAGI (reference sequence). The CDR3 spans 12 residues. The CDR3, as DNA: TGTGCCAGCAGAGGGCAGGACTATGGCTACACCTTC. Its protein product is CASRGQDYGYTF.

Only a few counts were recorded for this clone. The chain carries TRBV6-5 and TRBJ2-1; 8 bases align to TRBD1. Germline V gives CDR1 MNHEY, CDR2 SVGAGI. The CDR3 loop spans 15 amino acids. V dropped 2 bases and J dropped 4; count of bases not matched to a gene: 4. The CDR3 DNA reads as TGTGCCAGCAGTTACCAGGACAGGGCTTACAATGAGCAGTTCTTC. Translation: CASSYQDRAYNEQFF.

This chain uses TRBV7-9 with TRBJ2-7; possibly TRBD1 for D (5 bases). In germline, CDR1 is SEHNR, CDR2 FQNEAQ (reference sequence). The germline V and J ends were trimmed by 5 bases and 4 bases, with 12 bases remaining between them. The CDR3 is 13 residues long. The CDR3 sequence: CASSNRQSYEQYF. The CDR3 nucleotides read TGTGCCAGCAGCAACCGACAGTCTTACGAGCAGTACTTC.

The chain couples TRBV7-8 to TRBJ2-3, with 7 bases identical to TRBD2. CDR3 length: 17 residues. The V gene's germline CDR1 is SGHVS and CDR2 FQNEAQ. J was trimmed by 6 bases and V by 4 bases; bases with no gene match: 16. In nucleotides, the CDR3 is TGTGCCAGCAGCTCCCCCGGGGGACTATCCACCGGGGATACGCAGTATTTT. Its translation is CASSSPGGLSTGDTQYF.

V and J are TRBV7-9 and TRBJ1-5; a possible D gene is TRBD1 (6 bases). The CDR3 consists of 15 residues. Trimming stripped 4 bases from V and 6 bases from J, with 16 bases between. CDR1 SEHNR and CDR2 FQNEAQ come from the germline V gene (reference sequence). In nucleotides, the CDR3 is TGTGCCAGCAGCTCGGGACAAGGGGATGGTCAGCCCCAGCATTTT. Its translation is CASSSGQGDGQPQHF.

The V gene is TRBV7-9, the J gene TRBJ2-1; 7 bases are a match to TRBD2. Germline V gene sequence: CDR1 SEHNR, CDR2 FQNEAQ (reference sequence). The length of the CDR3 is 13 residues. Trimming at V came to 5 bases and at J to 9 bases, leaving 7 bases not matched to a gene. The CDR3 DNA reads as TGTGCCAGCAGCCTCACAAGGGAGGGTGAGCAGTTCTTC. It specifies CASSLTREGEQFF. Drawing the rest from reference TRBV7-9 and TRBJ2-1, the complete variable domain is DTGVSQNPRHKITKRGQNVTFRCDPISEHNRLYWYRQTLGQGPEFLTYFQNEAQLEKSRLLSDRFSAERPKGSFSTLEIQRTEQGDSAMYLCASSLTREGEQFFGPGTRLTVL.

The sample holds a few counts of this clone. The gene calls are TRBV18 and TRBJ2-7; D gene uncertain. V lost 3 bases, J lost 1 base, and 7 bases lay in between. Germline V gives CDR1 KGHSH, CDR2 LQKENI. The CDR3 covers 13 residues. This CDR3 is CASSPAASYEQYF. In DNA, the CDR3 is TGTGCCAGCTCACCCGCCGCGTCCTACGAGCAGTACTTC.

V and J are TRBV19 and TRBJ1-2, with TRBD1 identical over 10 bases. The CDR3 is 15 residues long. Germline V lookup: CDR1 LNHDA, CDR2 SQIVND (reference sequence). V lost 4 bases, J lost 8 bases, and 10 bases stayed unmatched. The DNA for the CDR3 is TGTGCCAGTAGTACTCGGGACAGGGGAAGATGGGGCTACACCTTC. Amino acid sequence: CASSTRDRGRWGYTF.

This clone was detected only a few times. This sequence joins TRBV29-1 and TRBJ2-5, with D uncertain. This CDR3 contains 10 residues. V lost 4 bases and J 3 bases, leaving 3 bases between the germline ends. Looked up from germline, CDR1 is SQVTM and CDR2 is ANQGSEA. CDR3 nucleotides: TGCAGCGTTGTTAAAGAGACCCAGTACTTC. Residues: CSVVKETQYF.

This clone has just one count. The chain links TRBV27 to TRBJ2-7; no definite D call. The germline V and J ends were trimmed by 5 bases and 4 bases, with 15 bases remaining between them. The germline CDR1 and CDR2 sequences are MNHEY and SMNVEV (reference sequence). The CDR3 length is 14 residues. Here the CDR3 reads CASSENIKGYEQYF. DNA for the CDR3: TGTGCCAGCAGTGAAAACATAAAGGGATACGAGCAGTACTTC.

This rearrangement joins TRBV5-1 to TRBJ2-2, with D perhaps matching TRBD2 (5 bases). Germline CDR1 reads SGHRS; CDR2 reads YFSETQ. The CDR3 length is 14 residues. Trimming shortened V by 6 bases and J by 0 bases, and 9 bases separated the two germline ends. The CDR3 DNA reads as TGCGCCAGCAAGGAGGCAGCGAACACCGGGGAGCTGTTTTTT. Encoded protein: CASKEAANTGELFF.